This T cell receptor (beta chain) was captured by sequencing in a study of OX40 agonist ivuxolimab in advanced cancers. Sequenced by immunoSEQ multiplex PCR; TCRdb stores in-frame clones only, minus some. Of some 46,000 clones listed, around 94% are singletons. From germline, CDR1 is MGHRA and CDR2 YSYEKL. V gave up 0 bases and J gave up 9 bases; unmatched junction bases: 8. This CDR3 has 17 residues. The TCR sequence derives from an adult with an advanced solid tumor such as melanoma, head and neck, liver or kidney cancer. The chain links TRBV4-1 to TRBJ2-2; 12 nucleotides match TRBD2. Sequencing was performed on CD4+ or CD8+ T cells sorted from blood, taken in a trial of the OX40 agonist ivuxolimab. The CDR3 here is CASSQDTTSGRWRELFF. Here the CDR3 DNA reads TGCGCCAGCAGCCAAGATACAACTAGCGGGAGGTGGCGGGAGCTGTTTTTT.